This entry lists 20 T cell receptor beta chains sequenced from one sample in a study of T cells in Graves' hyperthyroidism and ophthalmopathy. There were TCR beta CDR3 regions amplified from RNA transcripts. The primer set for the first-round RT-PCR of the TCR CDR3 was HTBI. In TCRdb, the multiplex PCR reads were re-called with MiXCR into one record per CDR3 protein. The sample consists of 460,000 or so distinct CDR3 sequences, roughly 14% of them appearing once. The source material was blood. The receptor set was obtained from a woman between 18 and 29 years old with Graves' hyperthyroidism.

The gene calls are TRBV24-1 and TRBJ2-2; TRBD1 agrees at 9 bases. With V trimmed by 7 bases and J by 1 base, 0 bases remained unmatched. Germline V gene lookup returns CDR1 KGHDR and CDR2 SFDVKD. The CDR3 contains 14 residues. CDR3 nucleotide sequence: TGTGCCACCAGGGGACAGGGGAACACCGGGGAGCTGTTTTTT. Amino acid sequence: CATRGQGNTGELFF.

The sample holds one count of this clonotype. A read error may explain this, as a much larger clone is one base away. This CDR3 is CASSQVMIRKTYEQSF. The CDR3 DNA reads TGCGCCAGCAGCCAAGTGATGATAAGGAAAACCTACGAGCAGTCCTTC. The chain couples TRBV4-1 to TRBJ2-7; D call uncertain. This CDR3 contains 16 residues. Germline V gene sequence: CDR1 MGHRA, CDR2 YSYEKL.

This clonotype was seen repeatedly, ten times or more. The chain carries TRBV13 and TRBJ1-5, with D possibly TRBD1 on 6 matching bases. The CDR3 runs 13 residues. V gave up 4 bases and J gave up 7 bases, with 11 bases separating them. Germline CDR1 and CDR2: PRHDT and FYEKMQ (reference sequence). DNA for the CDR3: TGTGCCAGCAGCTCGAACAGGGAACAGCCCCAGCATTTT. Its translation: CASSSNREQPQHF.

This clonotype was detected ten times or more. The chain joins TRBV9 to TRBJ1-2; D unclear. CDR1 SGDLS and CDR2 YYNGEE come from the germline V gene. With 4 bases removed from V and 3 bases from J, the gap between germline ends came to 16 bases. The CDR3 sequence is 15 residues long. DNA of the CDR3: TGTGCCAGCAGCTTCGACTGGACCGCTGACTATGGCTACACCTTC. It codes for CASSFDWTADYGYTF.

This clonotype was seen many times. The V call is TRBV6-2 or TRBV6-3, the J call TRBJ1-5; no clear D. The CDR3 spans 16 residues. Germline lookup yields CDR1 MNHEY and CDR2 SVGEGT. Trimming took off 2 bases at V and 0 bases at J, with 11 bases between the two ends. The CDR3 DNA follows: TGTGCCAGCAGTTACGAGGTGCCAGATAGCAATCAGCCCCAGCATTTT. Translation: CASSYEVPDSNQPQHF.

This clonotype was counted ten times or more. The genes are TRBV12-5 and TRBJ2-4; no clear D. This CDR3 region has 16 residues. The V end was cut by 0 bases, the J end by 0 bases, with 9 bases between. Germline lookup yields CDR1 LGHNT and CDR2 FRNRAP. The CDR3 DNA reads TGTGCTAGTGGTTTGGTACGGCGGAAAGCCAAAAACATTCAGTACTTC. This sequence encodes CASGLVRRKAKNIQYF.

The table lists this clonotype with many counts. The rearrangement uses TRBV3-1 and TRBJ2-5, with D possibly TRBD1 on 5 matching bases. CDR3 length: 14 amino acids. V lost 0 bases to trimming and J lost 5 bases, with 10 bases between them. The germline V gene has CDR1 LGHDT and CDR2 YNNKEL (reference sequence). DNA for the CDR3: TGTGCCAGCAGCCAAGAACAGGCCTGGGAGACCCAGTACTTC. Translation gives CASSQEQAWETQYF.

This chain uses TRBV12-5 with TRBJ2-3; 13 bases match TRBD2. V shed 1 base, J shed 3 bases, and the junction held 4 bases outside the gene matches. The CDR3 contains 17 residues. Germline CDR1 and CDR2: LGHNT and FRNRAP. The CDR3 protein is CASGLAGTSGKTDTQYF. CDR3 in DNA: TGTGCTAGTGGTTTGGCCGGGACTAGCGGGAAGACAGATACGCAGTATTTT.

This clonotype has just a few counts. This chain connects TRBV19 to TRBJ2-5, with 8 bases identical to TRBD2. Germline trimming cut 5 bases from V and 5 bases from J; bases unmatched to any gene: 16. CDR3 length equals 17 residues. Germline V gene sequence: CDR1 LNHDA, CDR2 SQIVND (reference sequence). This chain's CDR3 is CASSSPGEAGALETQYF. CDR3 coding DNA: TGTGCCAGTAGTTCCCCTGGGGAAGCGGGAGCTCTTGAGACCCAGTACTTC.

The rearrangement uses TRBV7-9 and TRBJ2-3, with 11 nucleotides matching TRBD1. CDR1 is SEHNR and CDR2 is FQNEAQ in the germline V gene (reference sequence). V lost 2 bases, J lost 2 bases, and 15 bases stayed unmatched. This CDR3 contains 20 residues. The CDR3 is CASSLTGTGGLAGPTDTQYF. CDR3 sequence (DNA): TGTGCCAGCAGCTTAACGGGGACAGGGGGGTTAGCGGGCCCCACAGATACGCAGTATTTT.

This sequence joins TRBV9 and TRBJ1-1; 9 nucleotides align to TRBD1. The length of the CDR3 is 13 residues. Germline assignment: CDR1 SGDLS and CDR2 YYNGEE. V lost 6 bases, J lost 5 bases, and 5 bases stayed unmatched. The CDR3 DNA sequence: TGTGCCAGCACCGGGACAGGGCAGACTGAAGCTTTCTTT. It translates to CASTGTGQTEAFF.

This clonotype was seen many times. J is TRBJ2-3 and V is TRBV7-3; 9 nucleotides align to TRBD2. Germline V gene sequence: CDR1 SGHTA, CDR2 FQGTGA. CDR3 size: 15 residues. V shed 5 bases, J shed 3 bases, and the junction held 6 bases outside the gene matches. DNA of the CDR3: TGTGCCAGCAGCCCACTAGCGGGTCTGACAGATACGCAGTATTTT. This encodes CASSPLAGLTDTQYF.

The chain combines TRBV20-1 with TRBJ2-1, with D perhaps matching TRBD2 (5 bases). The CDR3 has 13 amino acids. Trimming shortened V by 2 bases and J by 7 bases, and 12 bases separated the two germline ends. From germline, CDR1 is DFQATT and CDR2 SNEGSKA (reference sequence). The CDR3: CSARNEGGNEQFF. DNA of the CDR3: TGCAGTGCTAGAAACGAAGGCGGGAATGAGCAGTTCTTC.

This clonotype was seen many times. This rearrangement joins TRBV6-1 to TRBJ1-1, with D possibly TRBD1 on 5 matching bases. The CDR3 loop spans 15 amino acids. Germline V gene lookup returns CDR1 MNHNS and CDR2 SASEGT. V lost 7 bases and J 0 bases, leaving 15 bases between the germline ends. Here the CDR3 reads CASTGGMGMNTEAFF. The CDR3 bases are TGTGCCAGCACCGGGGGGATGGGGATGAACACTGAAGCTTTCTTT.

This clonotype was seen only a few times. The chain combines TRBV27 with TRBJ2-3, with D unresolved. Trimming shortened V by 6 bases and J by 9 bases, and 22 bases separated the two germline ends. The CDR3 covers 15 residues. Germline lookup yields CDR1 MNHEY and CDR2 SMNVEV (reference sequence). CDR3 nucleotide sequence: TGTGCCAGCAGCCCCCTGACCCCCTGGACCCCAACGCAGTATTTT. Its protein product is CASSPLTPWTPTQYF.

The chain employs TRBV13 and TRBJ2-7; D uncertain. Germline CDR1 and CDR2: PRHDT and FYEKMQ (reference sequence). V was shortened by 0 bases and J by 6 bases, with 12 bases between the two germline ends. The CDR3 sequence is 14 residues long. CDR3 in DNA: TGTGCCAGCAGCTTAGGCCTAAAATTGGTCGAGCAGTACGTC. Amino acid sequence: CASSLGLKLVEQYV.

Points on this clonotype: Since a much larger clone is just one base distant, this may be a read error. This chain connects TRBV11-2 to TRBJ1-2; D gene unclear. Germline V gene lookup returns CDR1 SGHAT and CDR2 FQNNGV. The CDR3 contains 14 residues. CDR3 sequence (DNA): TGTGCCAGCAGCTTAGATTCACAGAGCTATGGCTACATCTTC. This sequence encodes CASSLDSQSYGYIF.

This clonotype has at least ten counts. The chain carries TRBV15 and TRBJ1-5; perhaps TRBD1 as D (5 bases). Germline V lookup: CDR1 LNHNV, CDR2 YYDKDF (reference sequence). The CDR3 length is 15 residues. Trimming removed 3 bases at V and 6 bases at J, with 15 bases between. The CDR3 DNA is TGTGCCACCAGCAGGGGGACGGACTTCGGTCAGCCCCAGCATTTT. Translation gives CATSRGTDFGQPQHF.

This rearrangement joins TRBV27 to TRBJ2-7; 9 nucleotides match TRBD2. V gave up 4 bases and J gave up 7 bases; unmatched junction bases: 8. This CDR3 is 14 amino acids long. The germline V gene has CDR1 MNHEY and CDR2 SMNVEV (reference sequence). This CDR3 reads CASSWGGRVGEQYF. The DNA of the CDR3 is TGTGCCAGCAGTTGGGGCGGGAGGGTCGGGGAGCAGTACTTC.

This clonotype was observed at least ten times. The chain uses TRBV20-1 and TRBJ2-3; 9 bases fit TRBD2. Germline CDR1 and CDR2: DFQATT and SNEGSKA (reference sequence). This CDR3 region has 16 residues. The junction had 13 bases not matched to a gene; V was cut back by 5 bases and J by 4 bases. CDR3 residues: CSAGDPQREVADTQYF. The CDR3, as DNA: TGCAGTGCTGGGGACCCCCAGCGGGAGGTTGCAGATACGCAGTATTTT.